This T cell receptor beta chain originates from a study of graft-versus-host responses after intestinal transplantation. Overall study context: Among the recipients, all got anti-thymocyte globulin induction and then tacrolimus and steroids for about three years. Overall study results and limits: Recipient-marrow GvH clones were detected, some having first appeared in ileum or blood. Patients with graft-donor T cell macrochimerism had high graft-versus-host to host-versus-graft clonal ratios in allografts.

Graft tissue processing released intraepithelial and lamina propria lymphocytes. This table comes from immunoSEQ multiplex PCR, and its TCRdb copy is limited to in-frame clones, with some not included. The sample consists of about 63,000 clones, under 90% of them appearing once. A word on this clone: Its specificity is not known.

Looked up from germline, CDR1 is MDHEN and CDR2 is SYDVKM. The ends lost 4 bases at V and 8 bases at J; junction bases unmatched: 0. This CDR3 has 11 amino acids. The sample in question was ileum tissue, obtained less than 400 days after transplant. The rearrangement uses TRBV28 and TRBJ1-1; 8 bases are a match to TRBD1. This sequence was found in a human patient who received an intestinal transplant, so some T cells may come from the graft donor. The CDR3 DNA follows: TGTGCCAGCAGTTCAGGGGGCGAAGCTTTCTTT. Translation: CASSSGGEAFF.